This T cell receptor beta chain derives from a study of shared clonotypes between healthy human individuals. At the level of the study: Each donor's CD8 memory used one plate, CD8 naive two, each CD4 subset three.

Sorted-subset replicate PCRs used 150 to 200 ng of genomic DNA. This amount corresponded to some 30,000 T cell genomes. In the original workflow: Quality scores were absent from the junction-only immunoSEQ sequences, so filtering differed. Profiling relied on immunoSEQ multiplex PCR, and the TCRdb table lists in-frame clones only, not all of them. Clone size and V and J calls were adopted from that table, with D and trimming inferred from the DNA. The table includes 600,000 to 750,000 clones, 72% detected once. Per the germline V gene, CDR1 is MNHEY and CDR2 is SVGAGI. The V segment lost 2 bases and the J segment 12 bases; nucleotides outside the gene matches: 11. CDR3 length: 14 residues.

What was sequenced was memory CD4+ T cells sorted from blood. This sample's subset: CD45RA-negative fraction. This clonotype was sampled from a woman in her twenties or thirties in good health. The chain employs TRBV6-5 and TRBJ1-1, with 8 bases matching TRBD1. The CDR3 region has the DNA TGTGCCAGCAGTTACAACCGGGACAGGCAGACTTCTTTCTTT. It translates to CASSYNRDRQTSFF.